This section outlines one T cell receptor beta chain sequence together with its context. The V and J ends lost 3 bases and 3 bases respectively, with 12 bases between them. Germline V lookup: CDR1 LNHDA, CDR2 SQIVND (reference sequence). The CDR3 loop spans 15 amino acids. How the authors handled the data: Using reference gene primer amplification, nucleated cell counts were estimated. Only in-frame clones appear in the TCRdb table, and some are missing; sequencing was by immunoSEQ multiplex PCR. V, J and clone size derive from that table, while D and trimming were established from the DNA sequence. This repertoire shows tens of thousands of clones, 82% found once; its top ten account for approximately 7.7%. The data were taken from a study of blood T cell repertoires in COVID-19. About the study: From T cells, B-cell-depleted T cells, or PBMCs came the material, which was cDNA or gDNA.

The chain joins TRBV19 to TRBJ2-4, with unresolved D. The clonotype comes from a woman of 80 years or more with acute or convalescent COVID-19. The sequenced material came from peripheral blood. The CDR3 protein is CASSMTNRDKNIQYF. CDR3 coding DNA: TGTGCCAGTAGTATGACAAACAGAGACAAAAACATTCAGTACTTC.